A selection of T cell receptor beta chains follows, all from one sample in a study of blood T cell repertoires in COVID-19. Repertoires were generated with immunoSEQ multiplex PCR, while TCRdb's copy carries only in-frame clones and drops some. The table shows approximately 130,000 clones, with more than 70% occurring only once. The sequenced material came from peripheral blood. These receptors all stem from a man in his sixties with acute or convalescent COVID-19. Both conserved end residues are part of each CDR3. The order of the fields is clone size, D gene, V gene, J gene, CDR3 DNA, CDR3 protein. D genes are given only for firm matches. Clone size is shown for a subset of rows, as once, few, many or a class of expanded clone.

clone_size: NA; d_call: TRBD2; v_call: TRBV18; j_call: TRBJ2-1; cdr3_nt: TGTGCCAGCTCACCCTTTAGCGGGAGCTCCTACAATGAGCAGTTCTTC; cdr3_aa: CASSPFSGSSYNEQFF
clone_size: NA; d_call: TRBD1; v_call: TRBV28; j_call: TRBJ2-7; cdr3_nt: TGTGCCAGCAGTTCACCGGGACAGGGGGCTTACGAGCAGTACTTC; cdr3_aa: CASSSPGQGAYEQYF
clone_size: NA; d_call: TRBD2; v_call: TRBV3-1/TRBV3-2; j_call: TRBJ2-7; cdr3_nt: TGTGCCAGCAGCCAAGATTTACTCGGGACTAGCGGGAGTGCCTACGAGCAGTACTTC; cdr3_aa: CASSQDLLGTSGSAYEQYF
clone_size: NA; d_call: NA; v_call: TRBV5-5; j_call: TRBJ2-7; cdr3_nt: TGTGCCAGCAGCCTCCGGGACAAGGGGTACGAGCAGTACTTC; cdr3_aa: CASSLRDKGYEQYF
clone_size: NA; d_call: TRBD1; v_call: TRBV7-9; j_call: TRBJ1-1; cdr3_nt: TGTGCCAGCAGCTTTCCGGGACAGGGTTACACTGAAGCTTTCTTT; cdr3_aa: CASSFPGQGYTEAFF
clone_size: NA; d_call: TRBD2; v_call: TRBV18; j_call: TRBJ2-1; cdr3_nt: TGTGCCAGCTCACCAGGGGGGGGCTCCTACAATGAGCAGTTCTTC; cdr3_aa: CASSPGGGSYNEQFF
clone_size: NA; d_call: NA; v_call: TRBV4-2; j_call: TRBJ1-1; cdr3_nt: TGTGCCAGCAGCCCACAGGGAGGGACTGAAGCTTTCTTT; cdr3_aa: CASSPQGGTEAFF
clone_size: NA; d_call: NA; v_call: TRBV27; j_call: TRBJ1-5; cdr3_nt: TGTGCCAGCAGTTGGGGCGGGGGTATGGGAAATCAGCCCCAGCATTTT; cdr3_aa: CASSWGGGMGNQPQHF
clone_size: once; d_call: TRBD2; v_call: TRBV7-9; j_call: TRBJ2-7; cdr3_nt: TGTGCCAGCAGCCTGACTAGCGGGAGGGCCGGCGAGCAGTACTTC; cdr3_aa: CASSLTSGRAGEQYF
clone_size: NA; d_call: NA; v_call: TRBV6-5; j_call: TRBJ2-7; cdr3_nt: TGTGCCAGCAGCCTACAGGCGATCCCCTACGAGCAGTACTTC; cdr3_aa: CASSLQAIPYEQYF
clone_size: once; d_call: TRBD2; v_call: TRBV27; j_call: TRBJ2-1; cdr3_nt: TGTGCCAGCAGTGGCGGGACTAGCGGGGGGAGCTCCTACAATGAGCAGTTCTTC; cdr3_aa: CASSGGTSGGSSYNEQFF
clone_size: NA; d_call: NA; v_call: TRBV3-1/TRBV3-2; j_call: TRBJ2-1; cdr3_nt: TGTGCCAGCAGCCAAGAGGGTAGCGGAGACAATGAGCAGTTCTTC; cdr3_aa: CASSQEGSGDNEQFF
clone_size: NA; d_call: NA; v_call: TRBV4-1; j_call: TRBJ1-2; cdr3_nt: TGCGCCAGCAGCCATCCCTGGGACATCTATGGCTACACCTTC; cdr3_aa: CASSHPWDIYGYTF
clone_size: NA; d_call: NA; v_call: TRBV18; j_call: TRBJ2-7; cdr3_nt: TGTGCCAGCTCACCTCGAGAGGGGGTAAACGAGCAGTACTTC; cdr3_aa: CASSPREGVNEQYF
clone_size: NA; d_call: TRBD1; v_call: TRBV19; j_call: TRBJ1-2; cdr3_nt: TGTGCCAGTAGTCATGGACAGGGCGGTAACTATGGCTACACCTTC; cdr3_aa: CASSHGQGGNYGYTF
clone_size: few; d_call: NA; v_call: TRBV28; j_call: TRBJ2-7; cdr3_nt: TGTGCCAGCAGGGGTAGCGGACGCTCCTACGAGCAGTACTTC; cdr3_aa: CASRGSGRSYEQYF
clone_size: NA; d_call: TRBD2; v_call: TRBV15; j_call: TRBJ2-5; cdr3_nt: TGTGCCACCCGGGCTAGCGGGTTGGAGACCCAGTACTTC; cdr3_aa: CATRASGLETQYF
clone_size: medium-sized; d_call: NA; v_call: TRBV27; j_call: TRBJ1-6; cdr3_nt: TGTGCCAGCAGCCCACCCCGAGAGGATTCACCCCTCCACTTT; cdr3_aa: CASSPPREDSPLHF
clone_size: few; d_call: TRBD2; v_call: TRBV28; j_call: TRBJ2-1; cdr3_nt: TGTGCCAGCAGTTCTCACTTTGTAGCGGGAGGTAGTTCCTACAATGAGCAGTTCTTC; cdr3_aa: CASSSHFVAGGSSYNEQFF
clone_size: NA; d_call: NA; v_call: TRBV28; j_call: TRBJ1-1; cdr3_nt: TGTGCCAGCAGTTTATCCTCCGGGACATCGTGGAACACTGAAGCTTTCTTT; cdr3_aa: CASSLSSGTSWNTEAFF
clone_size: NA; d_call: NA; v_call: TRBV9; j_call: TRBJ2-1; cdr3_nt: TGTGCCAGCGGCAGGGAGGATGAGCAGTTCTTC; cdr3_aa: CASGREDEQFF
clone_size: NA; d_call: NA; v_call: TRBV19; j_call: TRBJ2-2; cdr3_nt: TGTGCCAGTAGTATAGGCAGAATGCCCGGGGAGCTGTTTTTT; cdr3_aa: CASSIGRMPGELFF
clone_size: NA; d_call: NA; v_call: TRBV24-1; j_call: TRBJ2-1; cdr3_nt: TGTGCCACCTCTGAGAGCTCCTACAATGAGCAGTTCTTC; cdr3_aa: CATSESSYNEQFF
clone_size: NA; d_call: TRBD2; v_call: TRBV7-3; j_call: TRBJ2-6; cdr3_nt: TGTGCCAGCAGCTTAGGGACTAGCTTCTCTGGGGCCAACGTCCTGACTTTC; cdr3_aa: CASSLGTSFSGANVLTF
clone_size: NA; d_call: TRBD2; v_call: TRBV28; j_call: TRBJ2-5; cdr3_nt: TGTGCCAGCAGTCTAGGGACTAGCCAGCAAGAGACCCAGTACTTC; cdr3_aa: CASSLGTSQQETQYF
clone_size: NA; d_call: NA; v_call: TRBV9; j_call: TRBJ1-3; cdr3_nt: TGTGCCAGCAGCGTGGGGGGAGGAAGGGGAAACACCATATATTTT; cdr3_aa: CASSVGGGRGNTIYF
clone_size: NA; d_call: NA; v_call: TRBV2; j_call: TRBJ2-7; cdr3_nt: TGTGCCAGCTGGCAGGGGTCGAGCGAGCAGTACTTC; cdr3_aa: CASWQGSSEQYF
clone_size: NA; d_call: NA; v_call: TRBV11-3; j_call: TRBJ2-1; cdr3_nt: TGTGCCAGCAGCTTAGCCCGGGGTGCGGAGCAGTTCTTC; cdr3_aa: CASSLARGAEQFF
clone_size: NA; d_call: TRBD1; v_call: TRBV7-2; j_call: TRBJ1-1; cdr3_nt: TGTGCCAGCAGCCAGGGGGCCGTGAGCACTGAAGCTTTCTTT; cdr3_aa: CASSQGAVSTEAFF
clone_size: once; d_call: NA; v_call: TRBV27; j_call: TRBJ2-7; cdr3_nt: TGTGCCAGTGGCCGCTACGAGCAGTACTTC; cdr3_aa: CASGRYEQYF
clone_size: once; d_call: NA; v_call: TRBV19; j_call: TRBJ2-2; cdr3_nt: TGTGCCAGTATGGTTTCGGGTGGCACCGGGGAGCTGTTTTTT; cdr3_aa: CASMVSGGTGELFF
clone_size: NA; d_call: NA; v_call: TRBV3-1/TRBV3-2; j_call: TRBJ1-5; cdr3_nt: TGTGCCAGCAGCCAAGGTGCGGGGATGTCTCAGCCCCAGCATTTT; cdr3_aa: CASSQGAGMSQPQHF
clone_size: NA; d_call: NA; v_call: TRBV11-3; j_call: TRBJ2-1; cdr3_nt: TGTGCCAGCAGCTCGTCGGCGGGCTCCTACAATGAGCAGTTCTTC; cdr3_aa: CASSSSAGSYNEQFF
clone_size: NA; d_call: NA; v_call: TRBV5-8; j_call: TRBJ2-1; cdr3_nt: TGTGCCAGCAGCTTGGGCAGGGTGGGAACTCACAATGAGCAGTTCTTC; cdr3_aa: CASSLGRVGTHNEQFF
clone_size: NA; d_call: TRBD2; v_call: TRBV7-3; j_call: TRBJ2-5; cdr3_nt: TGTGCCAGCAGCTCAGGACTAGCGGGCCAAGAGACCCAGTACTTC; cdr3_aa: CASSSGLAGQETQYF
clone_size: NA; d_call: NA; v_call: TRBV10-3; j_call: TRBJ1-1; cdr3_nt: TGTGCCATCAGTGAGGGCAGGGGAGTCACTGAAGCTTTCTTT; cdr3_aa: CAISEGRGVTEAFF
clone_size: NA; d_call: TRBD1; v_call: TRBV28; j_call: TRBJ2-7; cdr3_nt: TGTGCCATCAAAGGGTCCGGGACAGCCTACGAGCAGTACTTC; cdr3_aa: CAIKGSGTAYEQYF
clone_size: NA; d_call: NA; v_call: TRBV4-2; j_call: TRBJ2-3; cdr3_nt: TGTGCCAGCAGCCAAGATCCGGGAGACCTCACAGATACGCAGTATTTT; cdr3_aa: CASSQDPGDLTDTQYF
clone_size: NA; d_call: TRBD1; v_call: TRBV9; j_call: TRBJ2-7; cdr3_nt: TGTGCCAGCAGCGTAGCTACAGGGGGAGGCTACGAGCAGTACTTC; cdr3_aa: CASSVATGGGYEQYF
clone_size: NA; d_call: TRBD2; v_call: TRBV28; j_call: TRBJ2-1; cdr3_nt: TGTGCCAGCAGAATACAAACCCTTAGCGGGAGGGGGACGAGATACAATGAGCAGTTCTTC; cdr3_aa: CASRIQTLSGRGTRYNEQFF